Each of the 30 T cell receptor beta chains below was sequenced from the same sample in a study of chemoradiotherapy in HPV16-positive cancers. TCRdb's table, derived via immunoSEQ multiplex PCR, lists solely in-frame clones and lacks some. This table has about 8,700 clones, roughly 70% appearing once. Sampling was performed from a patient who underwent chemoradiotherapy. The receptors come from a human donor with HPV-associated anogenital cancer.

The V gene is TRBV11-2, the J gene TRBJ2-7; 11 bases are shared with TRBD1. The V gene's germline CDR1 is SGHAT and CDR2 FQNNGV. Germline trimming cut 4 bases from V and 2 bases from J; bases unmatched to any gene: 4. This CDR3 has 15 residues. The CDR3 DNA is TGTGCCAGCAGCTCCCGGACAGGGGGCCCCTACGAGCAGTACTTC. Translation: CASSSRTGGPYEQYF.

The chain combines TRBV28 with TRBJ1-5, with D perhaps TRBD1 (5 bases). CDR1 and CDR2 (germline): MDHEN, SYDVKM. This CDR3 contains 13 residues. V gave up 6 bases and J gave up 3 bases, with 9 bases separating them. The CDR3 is CASRGPYNQPQHF. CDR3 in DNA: TGTGCCAGCAGGGGGCCTTACAATCAGCCCCAGCATTTT. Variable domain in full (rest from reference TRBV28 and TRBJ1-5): DVKVTQSSRYLVKRTGEKVFLECVQDMDHENMFWYRQDPGLGLRLIYFSYDVKMKEKGDIPEGYSVSREKKERFSLILESASTNQTSMYLCASRGPYNQPQHFGDGTRLSIL.

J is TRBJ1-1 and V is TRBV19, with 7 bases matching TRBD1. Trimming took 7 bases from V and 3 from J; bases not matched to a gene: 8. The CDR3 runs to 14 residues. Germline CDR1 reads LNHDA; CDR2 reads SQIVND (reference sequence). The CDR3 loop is CASNPDRTDTEAFF. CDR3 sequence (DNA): TGTGCCAGTAATCCGGACAGGACAGACACTGAAGCTTTCTTT.

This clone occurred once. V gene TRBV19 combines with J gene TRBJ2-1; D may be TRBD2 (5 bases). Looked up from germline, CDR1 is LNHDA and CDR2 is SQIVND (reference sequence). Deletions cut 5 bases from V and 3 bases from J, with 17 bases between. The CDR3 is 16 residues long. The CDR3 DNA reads TGTGCCAGTAGTTTAATCCGAGGCGGGCTCTACAATGAGCAGTTCTTC. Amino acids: CASSLIRGGLYNEQFF.

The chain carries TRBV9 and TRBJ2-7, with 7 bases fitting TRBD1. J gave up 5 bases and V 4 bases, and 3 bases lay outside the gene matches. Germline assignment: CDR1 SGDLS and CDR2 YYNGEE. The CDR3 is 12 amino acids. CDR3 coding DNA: TGTGCCAGCAGCAAAGACAGGGACGAGCAGTACTTC. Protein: CASSKDRDEQYF.

The CDR3 reads CASSEDTDTGELFF. CDR3 nucleotide sequence: TGTGCCAGCAGTGAGGACACGGACACCGGGGAGCTGTTTTTT. The chain combines TRBV25-1 with TRBJ2-2; possible D gene TRBD1, 5 bases. The CDR3 sequence is 14 residues long. Trimming removed 3 bases at V and 3 bases at J, with 8 bases between. CDR1 and CDR2 from the germline V gene are MGHDK and SYGVNS.

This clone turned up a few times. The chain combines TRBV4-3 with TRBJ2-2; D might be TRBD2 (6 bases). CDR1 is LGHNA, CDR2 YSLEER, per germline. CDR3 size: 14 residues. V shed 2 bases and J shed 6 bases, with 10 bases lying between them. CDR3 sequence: CASSQSLAPGELFF. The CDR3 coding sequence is TGCGCCAGCAGCCAATCACTAGCACCCGGGGAGCTGTTTTTT.

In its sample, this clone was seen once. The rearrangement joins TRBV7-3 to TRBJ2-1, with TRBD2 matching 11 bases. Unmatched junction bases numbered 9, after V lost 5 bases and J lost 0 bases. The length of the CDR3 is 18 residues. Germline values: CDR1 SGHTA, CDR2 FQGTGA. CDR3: CASSPMGLAERSYNEQFF. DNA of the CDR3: TGTGCCAGCAGCCCAATGGGACTAGCGGAACGCTCCTACAATGAGCAGTTCTTC.

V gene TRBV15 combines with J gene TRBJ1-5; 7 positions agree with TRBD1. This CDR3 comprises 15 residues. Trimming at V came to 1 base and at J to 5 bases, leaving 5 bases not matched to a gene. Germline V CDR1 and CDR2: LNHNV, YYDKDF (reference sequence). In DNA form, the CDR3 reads TGTGCCACCAGCAGAGTGGAGGGGGCTCATCAGCCCCAGCATTTT. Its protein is CATSRVEGAHQPQHF.

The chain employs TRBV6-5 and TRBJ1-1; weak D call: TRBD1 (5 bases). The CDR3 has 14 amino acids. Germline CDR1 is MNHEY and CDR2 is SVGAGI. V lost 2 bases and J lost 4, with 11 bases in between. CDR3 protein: CASSYGGFSTEAFF. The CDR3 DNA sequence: TGTGCCAGCAGTTACGGGGGGTTCAGCACTGAAGCTTTCTTT.

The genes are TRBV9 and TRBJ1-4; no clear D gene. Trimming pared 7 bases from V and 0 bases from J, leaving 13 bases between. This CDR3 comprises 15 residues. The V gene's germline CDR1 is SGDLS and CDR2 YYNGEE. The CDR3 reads CASGRTDATNEKLFF. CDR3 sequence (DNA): TGTGCCAGCGGACGGACGGACGCAACTAATGAAAAACTGTTTTTT.

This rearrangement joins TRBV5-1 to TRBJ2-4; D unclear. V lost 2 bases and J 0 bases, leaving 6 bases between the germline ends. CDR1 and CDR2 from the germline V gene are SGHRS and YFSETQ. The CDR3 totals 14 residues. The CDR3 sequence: CASSFSGAKNIQYF. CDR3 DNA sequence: TGCGCCAGCAGCTTTTCAGGAGCCAAAAACATTCAGTACTTC.

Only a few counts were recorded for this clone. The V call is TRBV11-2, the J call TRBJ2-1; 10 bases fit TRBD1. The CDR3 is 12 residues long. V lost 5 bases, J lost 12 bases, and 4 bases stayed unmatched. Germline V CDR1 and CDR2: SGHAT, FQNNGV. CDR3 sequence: CASSQRTGGQFF. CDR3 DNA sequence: TGTGCCAGCAGCCAGCGGACAGGGGGGCAGTTCTTC. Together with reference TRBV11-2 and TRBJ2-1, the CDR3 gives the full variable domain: EAGVAQSPRYKIIEKRQSVAFWCNPISGHATLYWYQQILGQGPKLLIQFQNNGVVDDSQLPKDRFSAERLKGVDSTLKIQPAKLEDSAVYLCASSQRTGGQFFGPGTRLTVL.

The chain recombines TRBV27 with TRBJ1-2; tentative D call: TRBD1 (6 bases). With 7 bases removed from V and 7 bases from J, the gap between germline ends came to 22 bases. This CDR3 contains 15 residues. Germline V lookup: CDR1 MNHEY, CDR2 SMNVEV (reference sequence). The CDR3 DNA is TGTGCCAGCAAAAAACGAGATGGGGGGCGAGGTGGCTACACCTTC. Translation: CASKKRDGGRGGYTF.

The CDR3, as DNA: TGTGCCTGGAGGGGGACTAGCGGGAGGACAGATACGCAGTATTTT. It is translated as CAWRGTSGRTDTQYF. V and J are TRBV30 and TRBJ2-3; 15 positions match TRBD2. This CDR3 has 15 amino acids. CDR1 and CDR2 from the germline V gene are GTSNPN and SVGIG (reference sequence). J gave up 3 bases and V 3 bases, and 1 base lay outside the gene matches.

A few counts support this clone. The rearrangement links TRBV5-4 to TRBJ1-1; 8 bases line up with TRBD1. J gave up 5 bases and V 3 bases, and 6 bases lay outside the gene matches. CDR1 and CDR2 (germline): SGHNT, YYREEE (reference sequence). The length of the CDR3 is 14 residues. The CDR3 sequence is CASSSSRGLTEAFF. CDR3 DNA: TGTGCCAGCAGCTCTTCCAGGGGGCTGACTGAAGCTTTCTTT.

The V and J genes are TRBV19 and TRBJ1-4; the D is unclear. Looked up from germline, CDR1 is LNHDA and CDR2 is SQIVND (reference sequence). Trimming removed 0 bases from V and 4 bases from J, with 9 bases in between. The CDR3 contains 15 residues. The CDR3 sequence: CASSIEAGRNEKLFF. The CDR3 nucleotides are TGTGCCAGTAGTATAGAGGCAGGCCGTAATGAAAAACTGTTTTTT.

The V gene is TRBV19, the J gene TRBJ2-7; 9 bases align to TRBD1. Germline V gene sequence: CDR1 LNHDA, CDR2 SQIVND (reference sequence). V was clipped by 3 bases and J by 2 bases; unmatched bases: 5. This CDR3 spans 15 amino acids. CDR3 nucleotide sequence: TGTGCCAGTAGTATTGGGGACAGGGTTGCCTACGAGCAGTACTTC. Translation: CASSIGDRVAYEQYF.

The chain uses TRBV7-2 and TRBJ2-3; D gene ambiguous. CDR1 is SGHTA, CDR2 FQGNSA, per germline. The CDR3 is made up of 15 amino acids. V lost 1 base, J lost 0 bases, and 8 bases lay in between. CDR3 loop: CASSLVAISTDTQYF. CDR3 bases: TGTGCCAGCAGCTTAGTCGCTATTAGCACAGATACGCAGTATTTT.

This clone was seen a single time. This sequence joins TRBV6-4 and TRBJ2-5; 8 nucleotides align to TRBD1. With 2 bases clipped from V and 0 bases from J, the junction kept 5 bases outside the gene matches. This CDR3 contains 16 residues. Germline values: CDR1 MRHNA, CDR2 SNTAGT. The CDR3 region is CASSDRTGRYQETQYF. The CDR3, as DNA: TGTGCCAGCAGTGACCGGACAGGGCGATACCAAGAGACCCAGTACTTC.

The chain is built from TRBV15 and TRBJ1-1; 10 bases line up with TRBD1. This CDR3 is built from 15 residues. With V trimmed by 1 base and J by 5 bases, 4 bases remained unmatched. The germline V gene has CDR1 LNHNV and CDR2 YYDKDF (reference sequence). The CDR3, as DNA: TGTGCCACCAGCAGAGCGGGACAGGGGAGGACTGAAGCTTTCTTT. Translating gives CATSRAGQGRTEAFF.

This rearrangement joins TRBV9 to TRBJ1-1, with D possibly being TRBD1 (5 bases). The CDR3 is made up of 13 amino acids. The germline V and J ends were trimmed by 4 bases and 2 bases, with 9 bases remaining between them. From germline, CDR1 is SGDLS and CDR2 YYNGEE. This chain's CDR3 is CASSRGSNTEAFF. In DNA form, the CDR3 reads TGTGCCAGCAGCAGGGGATCTAACACTGAAGCTTTCTTT.

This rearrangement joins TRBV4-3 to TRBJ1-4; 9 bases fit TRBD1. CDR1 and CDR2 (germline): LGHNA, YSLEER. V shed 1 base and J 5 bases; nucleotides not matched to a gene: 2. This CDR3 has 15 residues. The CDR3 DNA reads TGCGCCAGCAGCCAAGGCGGGACAGGGAATGAAAAACTGTTTTTT. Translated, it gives CASSQGGTGNEKLFF.

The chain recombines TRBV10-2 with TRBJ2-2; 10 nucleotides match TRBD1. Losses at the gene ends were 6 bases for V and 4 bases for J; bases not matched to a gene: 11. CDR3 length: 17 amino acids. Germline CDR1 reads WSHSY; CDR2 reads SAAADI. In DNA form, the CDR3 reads TGCGCCAGCAGCGAAGGAGGGACAGGGGCGGCCACCGGGGAGCTGTTTTTT. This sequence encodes CASSEGGTGAATGELFF.

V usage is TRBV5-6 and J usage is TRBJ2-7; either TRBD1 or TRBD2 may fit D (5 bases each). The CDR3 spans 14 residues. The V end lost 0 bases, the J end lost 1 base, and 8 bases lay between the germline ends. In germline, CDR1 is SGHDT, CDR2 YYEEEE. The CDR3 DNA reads TGTGCCAGCAGCTTGGGAGGGGCGTCCTACGAGCAGTACTTC. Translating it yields CASSLGGASYEQYF.

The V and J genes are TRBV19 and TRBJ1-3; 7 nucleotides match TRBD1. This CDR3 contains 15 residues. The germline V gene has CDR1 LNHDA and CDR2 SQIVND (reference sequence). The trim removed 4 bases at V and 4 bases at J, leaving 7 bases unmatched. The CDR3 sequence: CASSRQGTSGNTIYF. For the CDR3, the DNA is TGTGCCAGTAGTAGACAGGGTACGTCCGGAAACACCATATATTTT.

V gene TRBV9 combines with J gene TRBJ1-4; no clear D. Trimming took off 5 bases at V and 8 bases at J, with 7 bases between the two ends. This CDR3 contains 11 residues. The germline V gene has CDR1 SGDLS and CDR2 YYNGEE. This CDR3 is CASSAGEKLFF. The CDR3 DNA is TGTGCCAGCAGTGCGGGCGAAAAACTGTTTTTT.

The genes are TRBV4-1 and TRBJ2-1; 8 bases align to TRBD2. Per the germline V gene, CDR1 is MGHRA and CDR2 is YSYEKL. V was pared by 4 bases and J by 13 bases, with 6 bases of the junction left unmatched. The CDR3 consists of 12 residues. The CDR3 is CASSPVAGKQFF. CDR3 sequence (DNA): TGCGCCAGCAGCCCAGTAGCGGGAAAACAGTTCTTC.

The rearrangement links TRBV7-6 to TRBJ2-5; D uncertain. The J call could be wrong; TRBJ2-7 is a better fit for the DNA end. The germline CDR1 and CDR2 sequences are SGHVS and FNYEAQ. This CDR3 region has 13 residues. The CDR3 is CASSLAPGYEQYF. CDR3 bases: TGTGCCAGCAGCTTAGCTCCCGGATACGAGCAGTACTTC.

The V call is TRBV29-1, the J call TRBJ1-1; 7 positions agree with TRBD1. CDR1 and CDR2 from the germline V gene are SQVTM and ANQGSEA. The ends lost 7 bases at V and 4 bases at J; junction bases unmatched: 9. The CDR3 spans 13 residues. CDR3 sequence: CSAARGLGTEAFF. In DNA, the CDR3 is TGCAGCGCCGCGAGGGGGCTGGGCACTGAAGCTTTCTTT.